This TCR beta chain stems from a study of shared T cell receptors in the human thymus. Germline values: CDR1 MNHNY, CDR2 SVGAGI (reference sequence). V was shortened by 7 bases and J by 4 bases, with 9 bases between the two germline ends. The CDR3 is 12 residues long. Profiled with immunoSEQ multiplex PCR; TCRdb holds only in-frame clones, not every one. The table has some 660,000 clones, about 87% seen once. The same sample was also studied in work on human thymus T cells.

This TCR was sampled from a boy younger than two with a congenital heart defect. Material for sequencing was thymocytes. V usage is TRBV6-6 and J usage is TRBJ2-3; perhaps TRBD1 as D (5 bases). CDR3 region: CASTSGPDTQYF. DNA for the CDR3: TGTGCCAGCACGTCAGGGCCAGATACGCAGTATTTT.